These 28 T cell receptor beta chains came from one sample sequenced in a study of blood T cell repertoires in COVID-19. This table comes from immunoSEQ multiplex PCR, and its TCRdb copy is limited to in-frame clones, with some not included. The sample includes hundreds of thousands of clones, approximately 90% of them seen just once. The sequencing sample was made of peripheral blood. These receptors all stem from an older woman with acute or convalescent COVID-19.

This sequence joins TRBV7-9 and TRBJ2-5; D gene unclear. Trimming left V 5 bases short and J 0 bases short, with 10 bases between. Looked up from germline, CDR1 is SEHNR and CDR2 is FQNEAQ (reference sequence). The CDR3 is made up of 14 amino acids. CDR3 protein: CASSAWADQETQYF. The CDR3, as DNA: TGTGCCAGCAGCGCGTGGGCCGACCAAGAGACCCAGTACTTC.

The DNA for the CDR3 is TGTGCCAGCAGCTTATTACAGGCCACAGACTACGAGCAGTACTTC. This translates into CASSLLQATDYEQYF. V usage is TRBV7-3 and J usage is TRBJ2-7; D perhaps matches TRBD1 (5 bases). This CDR3 is 15 amino acids long. Trimming shortened V by 2 bases and J by 3 bases, and 14 bases separated the two germline ends. Per germline, CDR1 SGHTA and CDR2 FQGTGA. Filled out from reference TRBV7-3 and TRBJ2-7, the complete variable domain reads GAGVSQTPSNKVTEKGKYVELRCDPISGHTALYWYRQSLGQGPEFLIYFQGTGAADDSGLPNDRFFAVRPEGSVSTLKIQRTERGDSAVYLCASSLLQATDYEQYFGPGTRLTVT.

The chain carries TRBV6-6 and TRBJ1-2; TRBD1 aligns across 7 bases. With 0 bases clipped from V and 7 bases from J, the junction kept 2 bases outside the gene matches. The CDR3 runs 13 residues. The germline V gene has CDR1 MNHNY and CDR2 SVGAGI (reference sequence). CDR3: CASSYSTGSGYTF. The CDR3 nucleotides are TGTGCCAGCAGTTACTCGACAGGGAGTGGCTACACCTTC.

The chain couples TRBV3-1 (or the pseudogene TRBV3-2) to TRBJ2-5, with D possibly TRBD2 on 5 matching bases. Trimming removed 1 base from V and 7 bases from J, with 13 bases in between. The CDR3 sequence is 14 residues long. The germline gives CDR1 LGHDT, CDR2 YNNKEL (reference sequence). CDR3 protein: CASSQVGAPGTQYF. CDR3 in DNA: TGTGCCAGCAGCCAAGTGGGAGCCCCGGGGACCCAGTACTTC.

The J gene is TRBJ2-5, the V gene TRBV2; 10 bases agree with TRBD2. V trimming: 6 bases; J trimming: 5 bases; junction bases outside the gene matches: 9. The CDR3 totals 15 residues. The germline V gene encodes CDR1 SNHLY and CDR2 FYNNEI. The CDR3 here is CASSLGLASLETQYF. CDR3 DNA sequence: TGTGCCAGCAGCTTGGGACTAGCGAGCTTGGAGACCCAGTACTTC.

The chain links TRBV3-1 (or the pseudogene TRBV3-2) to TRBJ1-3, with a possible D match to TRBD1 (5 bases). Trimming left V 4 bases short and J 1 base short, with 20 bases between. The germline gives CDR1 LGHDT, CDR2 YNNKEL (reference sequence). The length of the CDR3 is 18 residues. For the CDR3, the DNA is TGTGCCAGCAGCCCTGGGACTTTGGGTGGGGTTTCTGGAAACACCATATATTTT. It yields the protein CASSPGTLGGVSGNTIYF.

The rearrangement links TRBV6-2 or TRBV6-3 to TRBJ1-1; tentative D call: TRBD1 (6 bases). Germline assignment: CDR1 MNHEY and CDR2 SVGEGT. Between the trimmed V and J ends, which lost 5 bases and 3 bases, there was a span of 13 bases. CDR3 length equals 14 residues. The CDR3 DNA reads TGTGCCAGCAGTGGGGGCGACACCTACACTGAAGCTTTCTTT. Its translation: CASSGGDTYTEAFF.

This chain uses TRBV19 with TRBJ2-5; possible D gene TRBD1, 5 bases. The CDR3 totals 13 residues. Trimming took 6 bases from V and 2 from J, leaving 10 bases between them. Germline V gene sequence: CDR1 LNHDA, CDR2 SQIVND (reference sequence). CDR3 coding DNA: TGTGCCAGTAGCTCAGGGCTGCAAGAGACCCAGTACTTC. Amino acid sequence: CASSSGLQETQYF.

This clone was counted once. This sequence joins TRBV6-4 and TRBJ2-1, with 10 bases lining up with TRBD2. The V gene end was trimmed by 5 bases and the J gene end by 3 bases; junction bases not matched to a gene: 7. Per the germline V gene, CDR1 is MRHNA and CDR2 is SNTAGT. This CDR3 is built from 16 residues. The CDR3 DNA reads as TGTGCCAGCAGTAGCGGGGGGGCCTTACGCTACAATGAGCAGTTCTTC. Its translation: CASSSGGALRYNEQFF.

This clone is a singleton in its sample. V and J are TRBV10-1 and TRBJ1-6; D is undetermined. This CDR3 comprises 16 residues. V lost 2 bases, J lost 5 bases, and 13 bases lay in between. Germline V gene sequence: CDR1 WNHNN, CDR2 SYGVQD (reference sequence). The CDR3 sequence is CASSEQGRPNNSPLHF. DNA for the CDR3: TGCGCCAGCAGTGAGCAAGGGAGGCCGAATAATTCACCCCTCCACTTT.

The CDR3 sequence is CASSPGQGWSEAFF. The CDR3 DNA reads TGTGCCAGCTCACCGGGACAGGGGTGGTCTGAAGCTTTCTTT. The chain recombines TRBV18 with TRBJ1-1; 10 bases are shared with TRBD1. Germline V gene lookup returns CDR1 KGHSH and CDR2 LQKENI. This CDR3 region has 14 residues. V was clipped by 3 bases and J by 6 bases; unmatched bases: 4.

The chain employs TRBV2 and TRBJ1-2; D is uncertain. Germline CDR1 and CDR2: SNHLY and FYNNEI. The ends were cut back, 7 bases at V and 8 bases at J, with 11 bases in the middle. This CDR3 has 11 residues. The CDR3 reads CASIGGNGYTF. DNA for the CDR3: TGTGCCAGCATCGGAGGGAACGGCTACACCTTC.

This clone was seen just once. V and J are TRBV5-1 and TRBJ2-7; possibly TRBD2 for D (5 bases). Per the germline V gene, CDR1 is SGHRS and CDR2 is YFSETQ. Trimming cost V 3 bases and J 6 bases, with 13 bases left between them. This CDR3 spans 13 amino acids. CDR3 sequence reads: CASSSSAGGEQYF. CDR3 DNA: TGCGCCAGCAGCTCCTCCGCGGGCGGCGAGCAGTACTTC. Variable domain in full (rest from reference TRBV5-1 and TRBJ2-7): KAGVTQTPRYLIKTRGQQVTLSCSPISGHRSVSWYQQTPGQGLQFLFEYFSETQRNKGNFPGRFSGRQFSNSRSEMNVSTLELGDSALYLCASSSSAGGEQYFGPGTRLTVT.

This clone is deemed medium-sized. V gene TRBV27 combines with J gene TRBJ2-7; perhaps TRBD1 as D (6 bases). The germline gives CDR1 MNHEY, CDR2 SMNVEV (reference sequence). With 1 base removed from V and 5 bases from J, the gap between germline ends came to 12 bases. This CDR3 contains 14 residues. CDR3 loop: CASSLWQGPNEQYF. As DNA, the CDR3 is TGTGCCAGCAGTTTATGGCAGGGGCCCAACGAGCAGTACTTC.

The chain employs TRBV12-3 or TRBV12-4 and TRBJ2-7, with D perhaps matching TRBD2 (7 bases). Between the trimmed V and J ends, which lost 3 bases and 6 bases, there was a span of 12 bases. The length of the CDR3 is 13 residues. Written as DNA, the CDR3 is TGTGCCAGCAGTTTGATGGGGGGGGCCGAGCAGTACTTC. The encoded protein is CASSLMGGAEQYF.

The CDR3 DNA reads TGTGCCCGCCGCGCGGGGGGGGGACGGGGGAGCACTGAAGCTTTCTTT. This gives the protein CARRAGGGRGSTEAFF. The rearrangement joins TRBV9 to TRBJ1-1; weak D call: TRBD1 (5 bases). The V gene's germline CDR1 is SGDLS and CDR2 YYNGEE. CDR3 length equals 16 residues. Trimming stripped 10 bases from V and 4 bases from J, with 26 bases between.

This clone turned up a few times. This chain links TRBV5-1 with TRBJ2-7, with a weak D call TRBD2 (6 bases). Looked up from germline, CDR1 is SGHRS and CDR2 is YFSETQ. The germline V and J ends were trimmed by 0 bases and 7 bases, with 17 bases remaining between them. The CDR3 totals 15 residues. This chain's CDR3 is CASSLAEGLSEEQYF. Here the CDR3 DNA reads TGCGCCAGCAGCTTGGCGGAGGGGTTATCGGAAGAGCAGTACTTC.

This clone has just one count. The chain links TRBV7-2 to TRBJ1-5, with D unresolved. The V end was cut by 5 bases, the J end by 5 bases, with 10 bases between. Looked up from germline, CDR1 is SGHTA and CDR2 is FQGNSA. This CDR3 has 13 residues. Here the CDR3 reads CASSVLRDQPQHF. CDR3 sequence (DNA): TGTGCCAGCAGCGTGTTGCGGGATCAGCCCCAGCATTTT.

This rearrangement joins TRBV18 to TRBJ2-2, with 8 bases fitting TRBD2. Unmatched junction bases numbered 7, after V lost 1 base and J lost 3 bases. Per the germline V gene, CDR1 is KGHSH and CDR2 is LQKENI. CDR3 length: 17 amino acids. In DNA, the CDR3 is TGTGCCAGCTCACCACTAGCGGGGTCCTCCTACACCGGGGAGCTGTTTTTT. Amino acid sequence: CASSPLAGSSYTGELFF.

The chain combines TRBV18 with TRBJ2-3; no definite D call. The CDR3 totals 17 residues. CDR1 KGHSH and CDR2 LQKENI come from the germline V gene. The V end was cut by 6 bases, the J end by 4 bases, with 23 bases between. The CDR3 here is CASSTNFLAQNSDTQYF. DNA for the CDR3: TGTGCCAGCTCGACAAACTTCCTGGCCCAGAATTCAGATACGCAGTATTTT.

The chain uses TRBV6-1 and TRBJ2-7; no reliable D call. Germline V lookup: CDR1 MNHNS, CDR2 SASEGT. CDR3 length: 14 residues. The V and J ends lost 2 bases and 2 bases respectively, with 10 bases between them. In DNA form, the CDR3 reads TGTGCCAGCAGTGAATCGCTCTCTACCTACGAGCAGTACTTC. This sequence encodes CASSESLSTYEQYF.

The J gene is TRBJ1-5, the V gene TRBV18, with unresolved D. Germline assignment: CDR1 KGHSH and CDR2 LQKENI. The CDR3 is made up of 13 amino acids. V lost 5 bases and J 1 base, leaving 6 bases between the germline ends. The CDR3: CASSTRSNQPQHF. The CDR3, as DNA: TGTGCCAGCTCAACCAGGAGCAATCAGCCCCAGCATTTT.

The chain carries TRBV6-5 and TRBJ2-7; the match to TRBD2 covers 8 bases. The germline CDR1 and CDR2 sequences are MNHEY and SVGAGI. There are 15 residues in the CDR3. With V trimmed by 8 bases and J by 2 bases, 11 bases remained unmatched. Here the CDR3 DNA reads TGTGCCAGCCAAAGGTGGCTAGCGGGCCCCTACGAGCAGTACTTC. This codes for CASQRWLAGPYEQYF.

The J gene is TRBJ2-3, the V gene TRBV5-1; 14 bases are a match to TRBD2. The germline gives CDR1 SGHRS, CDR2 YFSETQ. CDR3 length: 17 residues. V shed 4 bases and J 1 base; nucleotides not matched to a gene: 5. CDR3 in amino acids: CASSTGLAGDGTDTQYF. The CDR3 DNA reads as TGCGCCAGCAGCACGGGACTAGCGGGAGACGGCACAGATACGCAGTATTTT.

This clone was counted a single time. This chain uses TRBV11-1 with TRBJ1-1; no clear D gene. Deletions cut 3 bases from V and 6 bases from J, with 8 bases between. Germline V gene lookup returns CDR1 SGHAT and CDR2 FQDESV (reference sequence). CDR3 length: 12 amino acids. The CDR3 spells CASSFYSAEAFF. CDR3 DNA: TGTGCCAGCAGCTTTTATTCGGCTGAAGCTTTCTTT.

This CDR3 reads CASSPSYEQYF. CDR3 bases: TGTGCCAGCAGCCCTAGCTACGAGCAGTACTTC. The chain has TRBV11-2 and TRBJ2-7; D uncertain. CDR1 and CDR2 (germline): SGHAT, FQNNGV. The length of the CDR3 is 11 residues. Trimming shortened V by 5 bases and J by 3 bases, and 5 bases separated the two germline ends.

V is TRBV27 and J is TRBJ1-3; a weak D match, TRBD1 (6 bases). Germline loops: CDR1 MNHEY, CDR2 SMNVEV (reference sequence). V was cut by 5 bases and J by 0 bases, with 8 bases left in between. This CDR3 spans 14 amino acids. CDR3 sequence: CASSRTVSGNTIYF. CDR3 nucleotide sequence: TGTGCCAGCAGTAGGACAGTCTCTGGAAACACCATATATTTT.

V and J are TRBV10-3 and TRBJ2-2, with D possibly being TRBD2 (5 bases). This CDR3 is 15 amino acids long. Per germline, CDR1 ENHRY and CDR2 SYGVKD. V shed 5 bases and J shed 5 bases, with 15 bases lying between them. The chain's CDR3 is CAISPGPEGTGELFF. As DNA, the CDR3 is TGTGCCATCAGTCCCGGACCCGAGGGTACCGGGGAGCTGTTTTTT.